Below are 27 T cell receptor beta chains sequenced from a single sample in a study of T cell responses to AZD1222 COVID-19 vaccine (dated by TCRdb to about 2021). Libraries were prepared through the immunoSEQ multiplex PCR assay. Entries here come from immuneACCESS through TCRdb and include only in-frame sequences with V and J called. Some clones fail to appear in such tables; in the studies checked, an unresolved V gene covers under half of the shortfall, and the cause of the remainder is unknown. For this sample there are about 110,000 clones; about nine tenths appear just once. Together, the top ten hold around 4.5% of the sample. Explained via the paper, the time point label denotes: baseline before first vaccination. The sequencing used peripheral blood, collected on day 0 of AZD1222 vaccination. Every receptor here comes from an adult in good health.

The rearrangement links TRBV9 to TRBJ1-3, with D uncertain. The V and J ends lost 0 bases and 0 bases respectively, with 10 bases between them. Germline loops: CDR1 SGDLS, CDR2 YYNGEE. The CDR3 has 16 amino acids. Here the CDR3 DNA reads TGTGCCAGCAGCGTAGCCCTGGGCAACTCTGGAAACACCATATATTTT. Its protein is CASSVALGNSGNTIYF.

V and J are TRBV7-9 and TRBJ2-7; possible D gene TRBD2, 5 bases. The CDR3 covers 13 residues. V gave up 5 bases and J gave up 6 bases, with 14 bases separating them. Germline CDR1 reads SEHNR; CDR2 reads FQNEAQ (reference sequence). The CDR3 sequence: CASSPGLGTEQYF. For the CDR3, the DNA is TGTGCCAGCAGCCCTGGACTGGGCACCGAGCAGTACTTC.

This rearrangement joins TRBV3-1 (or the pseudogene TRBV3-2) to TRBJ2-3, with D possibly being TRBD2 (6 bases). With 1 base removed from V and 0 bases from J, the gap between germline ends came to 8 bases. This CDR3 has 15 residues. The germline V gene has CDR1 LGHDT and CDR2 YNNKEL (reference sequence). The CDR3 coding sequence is TGTGCCAGCAGCCAAGCCGGGACTAGCACAGATACGCAGTATTTT. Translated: CASSQAGTSTDTQYF.

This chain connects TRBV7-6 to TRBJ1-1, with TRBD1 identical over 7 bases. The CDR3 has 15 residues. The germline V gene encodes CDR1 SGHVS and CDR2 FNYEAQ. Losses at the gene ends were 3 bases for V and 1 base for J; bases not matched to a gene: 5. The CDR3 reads CASSFRQGPNTEAFF. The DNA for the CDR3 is TGTGCCAGCAGCTTCAGACAGGGCCCGAACACTGAAGCTTTCTTT.

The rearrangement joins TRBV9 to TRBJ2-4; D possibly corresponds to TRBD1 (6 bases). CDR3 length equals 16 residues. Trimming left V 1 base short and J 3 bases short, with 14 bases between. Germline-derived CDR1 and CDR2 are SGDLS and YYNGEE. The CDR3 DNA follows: TGTGCCAGCAGCGTACGGGCAGGGGCGGGCAAAAACATTCAGTACTTC. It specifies CASSVRAGAGKNIQYF.

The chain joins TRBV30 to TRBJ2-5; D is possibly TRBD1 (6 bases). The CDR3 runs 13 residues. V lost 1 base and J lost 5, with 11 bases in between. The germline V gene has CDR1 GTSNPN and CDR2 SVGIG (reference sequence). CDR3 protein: CAWSGDTVETQYF. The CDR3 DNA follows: TGTGCCTGGAGTGGGGACACTGTGGAGACCCAGTACTTC.

CDR3: CASSLRTSGRGQETQYF. Here the CDR3 DNA reads TGTGCCAGCAGCCTTCGGACTAGCGGGAGGGGGCAAGAGACCCAGTACTTC. The chain joins TRBV3-1 (or the pseudogene TRBV3-2) to TRBJ2-5, with 15 bases identical to TRBD2. Germline CDR1 LGHDT, CDR2 YNNKEL (reference sequence). V dropped 4 bases and J dropped 2; count of bases not matched to a gene: 5. CDR3 size: 17 residues.

CDR3 sequence reads: CASSFDRGDTEAFF. The CDR3, as DNA: TGTGCCAGCAGCTTCGACAGGGGGGACACTGAAGCTTTCTTT. The chain couples TRBV7-9 to TRBJ1-1, with 9 bases aligning to TRBD1. Trimming removed 3 bases from V and 3 bases from J; junction bases left unmatched: 2. CDR3 length: 14 residues. Germline assignment: CDR1 SEHNR and CDR2 FQNEAQ (reference sequence).

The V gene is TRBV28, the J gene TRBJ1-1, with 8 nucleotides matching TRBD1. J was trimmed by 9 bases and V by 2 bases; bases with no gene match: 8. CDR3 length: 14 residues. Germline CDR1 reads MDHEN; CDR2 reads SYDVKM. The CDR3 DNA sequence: TGTGCCAGCAGTTTACCTCCGGGACAGGAAAAAGCTTTCTTT. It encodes CASSLPPGQEKAFF.

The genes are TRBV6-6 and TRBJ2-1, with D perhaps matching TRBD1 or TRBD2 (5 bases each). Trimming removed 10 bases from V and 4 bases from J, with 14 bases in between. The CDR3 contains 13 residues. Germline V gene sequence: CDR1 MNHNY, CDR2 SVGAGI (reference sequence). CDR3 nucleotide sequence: TGTGCCACATACTTTGGGGGATACAATGAGCAGTTCTTC. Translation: CATYFGGYNEQFF.

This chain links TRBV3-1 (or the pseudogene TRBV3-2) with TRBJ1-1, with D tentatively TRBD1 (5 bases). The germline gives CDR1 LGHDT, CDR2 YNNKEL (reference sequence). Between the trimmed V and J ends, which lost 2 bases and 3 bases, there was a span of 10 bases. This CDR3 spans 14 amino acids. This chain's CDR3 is CASSQTSGDTEAFF. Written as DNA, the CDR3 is TGTGCCAGCAGCCAAACCTCGGGGGACACTGAAGCTTTCTTT.

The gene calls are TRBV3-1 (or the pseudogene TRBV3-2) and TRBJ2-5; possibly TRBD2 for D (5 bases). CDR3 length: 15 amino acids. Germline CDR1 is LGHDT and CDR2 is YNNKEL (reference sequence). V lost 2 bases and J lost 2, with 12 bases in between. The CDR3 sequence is CASSQPERRQETQYF. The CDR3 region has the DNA TGTGCCAGCAGCCAACCCGAGCGGAGACAAGAGACCCAGTACTTC.

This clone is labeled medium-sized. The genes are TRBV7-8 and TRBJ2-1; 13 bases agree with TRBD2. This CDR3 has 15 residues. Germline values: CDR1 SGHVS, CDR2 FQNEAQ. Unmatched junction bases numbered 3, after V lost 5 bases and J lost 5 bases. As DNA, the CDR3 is TGTGCCAGCAGCCGACTAGCGGGGGGCCACAATGAGCAGTTCTTC. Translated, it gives CASSRLAGGHNEQFF.

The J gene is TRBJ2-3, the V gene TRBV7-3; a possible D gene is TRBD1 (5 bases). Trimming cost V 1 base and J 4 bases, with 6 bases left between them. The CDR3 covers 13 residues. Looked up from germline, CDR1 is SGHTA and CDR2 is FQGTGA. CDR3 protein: CASSLMGPDTQYF. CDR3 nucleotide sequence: TGTGCCAGCAGCTTAATGGGGCCAGATACGCAGTATTTT.

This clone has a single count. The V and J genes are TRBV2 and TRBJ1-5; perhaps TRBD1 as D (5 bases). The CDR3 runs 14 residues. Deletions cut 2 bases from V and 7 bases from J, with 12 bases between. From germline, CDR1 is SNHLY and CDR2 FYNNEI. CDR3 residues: CASSENQGSQPQHF. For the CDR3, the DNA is TGTGCCAGCAGTGAAAACCAGGGAAGCCAGCCCCAGCATTTT.

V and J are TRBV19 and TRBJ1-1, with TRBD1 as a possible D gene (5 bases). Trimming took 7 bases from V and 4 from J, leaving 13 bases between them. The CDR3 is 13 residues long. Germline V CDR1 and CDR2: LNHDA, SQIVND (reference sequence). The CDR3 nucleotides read TGTGCCAGTACGGAGTTTAGGGGCACTGAAGCTTTCTTT. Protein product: CASTEFRGTEAFF.

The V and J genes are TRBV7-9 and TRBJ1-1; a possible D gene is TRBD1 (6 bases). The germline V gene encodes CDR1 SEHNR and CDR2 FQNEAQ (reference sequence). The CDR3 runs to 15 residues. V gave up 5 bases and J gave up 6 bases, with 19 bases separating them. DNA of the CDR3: TGTGCCAGCAGCCAGGGGCAGGGGCGGCCGCCTGAAGCTTTCTTT. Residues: CASSQGQGRPPEAFF. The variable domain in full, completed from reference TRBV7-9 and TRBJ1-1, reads DTGVSQNPRHKITKRGQNVTFRCDPISEHNRLYWYRQTLGQGPEFLTYFQNEAQLEKSRLLSDRFSAERPKGSFSTLEIQRTEQGDSAMYLCASSQGQGRPPEAFFGQGTRLTVV.

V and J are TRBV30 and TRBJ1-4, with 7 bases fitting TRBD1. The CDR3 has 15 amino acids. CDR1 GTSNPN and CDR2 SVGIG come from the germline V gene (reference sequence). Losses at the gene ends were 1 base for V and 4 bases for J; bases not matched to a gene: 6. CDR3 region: CAWSGRTGGNEKLFF. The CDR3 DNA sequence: TGTGCCTGGAGTGGGAGGACAGGAGGTAATGAAAAACTGTTTTTT.

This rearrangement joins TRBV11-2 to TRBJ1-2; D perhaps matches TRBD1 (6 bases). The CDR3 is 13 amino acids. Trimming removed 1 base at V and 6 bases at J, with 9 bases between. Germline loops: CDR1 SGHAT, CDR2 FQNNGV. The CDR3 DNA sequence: TGTGCCAGCAGCTTAGCAGGGGAGAATGGCTACACCTTC. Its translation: CASSLAGENGYTF.

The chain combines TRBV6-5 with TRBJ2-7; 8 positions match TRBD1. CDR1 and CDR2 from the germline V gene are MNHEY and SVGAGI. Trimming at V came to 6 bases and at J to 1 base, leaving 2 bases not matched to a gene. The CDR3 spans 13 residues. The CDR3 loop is CASRGTGSYEQYF. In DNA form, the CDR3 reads TGTGCCAGCAGAGGGACAGGTTCCTACGAGCAGTACTTC.

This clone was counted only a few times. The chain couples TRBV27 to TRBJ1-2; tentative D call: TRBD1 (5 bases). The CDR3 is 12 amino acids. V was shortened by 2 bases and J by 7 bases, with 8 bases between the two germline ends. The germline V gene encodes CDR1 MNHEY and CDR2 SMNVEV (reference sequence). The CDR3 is CASSLKGLGYTF. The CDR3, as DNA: TGTGCCAGCAGTTTAAAGGGACTTGGCTACACCTTC.

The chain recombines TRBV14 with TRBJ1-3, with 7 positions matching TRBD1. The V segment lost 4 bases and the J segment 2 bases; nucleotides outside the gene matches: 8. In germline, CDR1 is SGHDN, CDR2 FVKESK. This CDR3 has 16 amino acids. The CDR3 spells CASSRDLTGPGNTIYF. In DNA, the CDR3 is TGTGCCAGCAGCCGAGATCTGACAGGGCCTGGAAACACCATATATTTT.

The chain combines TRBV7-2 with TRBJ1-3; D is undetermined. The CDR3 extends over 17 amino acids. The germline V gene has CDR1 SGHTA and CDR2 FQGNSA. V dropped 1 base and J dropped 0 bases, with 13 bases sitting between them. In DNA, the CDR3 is TGTGCCAGCAGCTTAGAAGGTTTGGGATACTCTGGAAACACCATATATTTT. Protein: CASSLEGLGYSGNTIYF. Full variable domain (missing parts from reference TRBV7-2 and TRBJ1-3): GAGVSQSPSNKVTEKGKDVELRCDPISGHTALYWYRQSLGQGLEFLIYFQGNSAPDKSGLPSDRFSAERTGGSVSTLTIQRTQQEDSAVYLCASSLEGLGYSGNTIYFGEGSWLTVV.

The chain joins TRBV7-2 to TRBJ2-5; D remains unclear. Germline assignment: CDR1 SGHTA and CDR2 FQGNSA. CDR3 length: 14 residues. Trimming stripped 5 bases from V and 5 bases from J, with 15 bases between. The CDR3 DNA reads TGTGCCAGCAGCCTTTGGGGAAATGGGGAGACCCAGTACTTC. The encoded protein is CASSLWGNGETQYF.

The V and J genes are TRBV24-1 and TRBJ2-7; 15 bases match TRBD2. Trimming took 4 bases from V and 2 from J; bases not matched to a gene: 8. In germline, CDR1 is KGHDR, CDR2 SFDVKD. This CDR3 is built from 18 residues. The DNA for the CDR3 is TGTGCCACCAGTGACCCGCCGGGACTAGCGGGGGGTCCCTACGAGCAGTACTTC. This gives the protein CATSDPPGLAGGPYEQYF.

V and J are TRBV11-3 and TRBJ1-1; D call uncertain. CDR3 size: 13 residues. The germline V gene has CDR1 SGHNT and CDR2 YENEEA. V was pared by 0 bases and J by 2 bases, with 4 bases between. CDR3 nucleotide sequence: TGTGCCAGCAGCTTAGAGGGTAACACTGAAGCTTTCTTT. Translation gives CASSLEGNTEAFF.

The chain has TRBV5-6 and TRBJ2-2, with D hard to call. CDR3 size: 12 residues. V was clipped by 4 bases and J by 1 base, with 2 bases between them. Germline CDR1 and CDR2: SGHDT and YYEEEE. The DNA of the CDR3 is TGTGCCAGCAGCCGGAACACCGGGGAGCTGTTTTTT. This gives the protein CASSRNTGELFF.